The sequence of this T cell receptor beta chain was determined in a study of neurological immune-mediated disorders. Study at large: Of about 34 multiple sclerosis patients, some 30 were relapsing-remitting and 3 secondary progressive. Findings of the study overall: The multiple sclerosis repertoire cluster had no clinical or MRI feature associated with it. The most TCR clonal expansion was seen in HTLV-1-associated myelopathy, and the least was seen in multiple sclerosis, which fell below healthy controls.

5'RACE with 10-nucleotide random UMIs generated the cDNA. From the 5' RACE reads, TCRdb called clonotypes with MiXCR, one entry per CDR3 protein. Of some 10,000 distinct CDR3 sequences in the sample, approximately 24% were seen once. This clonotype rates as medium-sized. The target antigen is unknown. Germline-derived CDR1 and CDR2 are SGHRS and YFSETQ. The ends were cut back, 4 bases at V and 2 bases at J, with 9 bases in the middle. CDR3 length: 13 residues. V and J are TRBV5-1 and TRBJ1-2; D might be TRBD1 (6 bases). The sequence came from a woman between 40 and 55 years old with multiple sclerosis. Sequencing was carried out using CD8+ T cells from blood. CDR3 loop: CASSLGTNYGYTF. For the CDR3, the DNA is TGCGCCAGCAGCCTCGGGACAAACTATGGCTACACCTTC. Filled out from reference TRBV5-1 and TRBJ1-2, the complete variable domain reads KAGVTQTPRYLIKTRGQQVTLSCSPISGHRSVSWYQQTPGQGLQFLFEYFSETQRNKGNFPGRFSGRQFSNSRSEMNVSTLELGDSALYLCASSLGTNYGYTFGSGTRLTVV.